This TCR beta chain came from a study of vaccination and CD4 T cells after COVID-19. Indicated treatment: roughly 11-day PBMC culture with coronavirus spike peptide pools or control peptides (ViraFEST assay). The CDR3 spans 13 residues. Between the trimmed V and J ends, which lost 8 bases and 1 base, there was a span of 11 bases. On this clonotype itself: Its antigen is unidentified.

Sequence data for DNA of cultured CD4+ T cells were generated by the Oncomine TCR Beta short-read assay. TCRdb redid the calling of the PCR reads with MiXCR, one entry per CDR3 protein. Among about 22,000 distinct CDR3 sequences listed, approximately 30% were seen once. The source is a human donor with COVID-19. Material for sequencing was cultured CD4+ T cells from blood. V is TRBV12-3 or TRBV12-4 and J is TRBJ1-1; D call uncertain. The CDR3 coding sequence is TGTGCCAGCTTTGATGGTCGGAACACTGAAGCTTTCTTT. Translated, it gives CASFDGRNTEAFF.